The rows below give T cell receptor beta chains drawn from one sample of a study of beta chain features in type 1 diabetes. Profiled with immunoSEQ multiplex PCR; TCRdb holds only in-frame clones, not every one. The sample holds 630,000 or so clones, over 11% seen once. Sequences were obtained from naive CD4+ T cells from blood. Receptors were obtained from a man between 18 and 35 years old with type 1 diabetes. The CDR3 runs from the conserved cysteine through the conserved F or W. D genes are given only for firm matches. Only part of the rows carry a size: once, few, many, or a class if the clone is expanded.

cdr3_nt: TGTGCCAGCAGCTTAGATCCGTCCTACGAGCAGTACTTC; cdr3_aa: CASSLDPSYEQYF; clone_size: few; cdr3_length: 13; j_call: TRBJ2-7; d_call: -; v_call: TRBV7-2
cdr3_nt: TGCGCCAGCAGCCTGGGACAGGGAGGAACTAATGAAAAACTGTTTTTT; cdr3_aa: CASSLGQGGTNEKLFF; clone_size: -; cdr3_length: 16; j_call: TRBJ1-4; d_call: TRBD1; v_call: TRBV4-1
cdr3_nt: TGTGCCAGCAGCTCCGAAGGACAGCTTACACGCACTGAAGCTTTCTTT; cdr3_aa: CASSSEGQLTRTEAFF; clone_size: few; cdr3_length: 16; j_call: TRBJ1-1; d_call: -; v_call: TRBV13
cdr3_nt: TGTGCCAGCTCACCAGGGCAGTTAATCACCGGGGAGCTGTTTTTT; cdr3_aa: CASSPGQLITGELFF; clone_size: few; cdr3_length: 15; j_call: TRBJ2-2; d_call: -; v_call: TRBV18
cdr3_nt: TGCGCCAGCAGCTCTTCAGCGGCTAGCTACAATGAGCAGTTCTTC; cdr3_aa: CASSSSAASYNEQFF; clone_size: few; cdr3_length: 15; j_call: TRBJ2-1; d_call: -; v_call: TRBV5-1
cdr3_nt: TGCGCCAGCAGCCAGACAGTGAGCTCCTACAATGAGCAGTTCTTC; cdr3_aa: CASSQTVSSYNEQFF; clone_size: few; cdr3_length: 15; j_call: TRBJ2-1; d_call: -; v_call: TRBV4-3
cdr3_nt: TGTGCCACCTACAGCTACGAGCAGTACTTC; cdr3_aa: CATYSYEQYF; clone_size: few; cdr3_length: 10; j_call: TRBJ2-7; d_call: -; v_call: TRBV6-5
cdr3_nt: TGTGCCAGCAGCCGGACAGGAAACTACGAGCAGTACTTC; cdr3_aa: CASSRTGNYEQYF; clone_size: few; cdr3_length: 13; j_call: TRBJ2-7; d_call: TRBD1; v_call: TRBV6-5
cdr3_nt: TGTGCCTGGAGCAAGGGGACGAACACTGAAGCTTTCTTT; cdr3_aa: CAWSKGTNTEAFF; clone_size: few; cdr3_length: 13; j_call: TRBJ1-1; d_call: -; v_call: TRBV30
cdr3_nt: TGTGCCAGCAGTATAAACAATTACGAGCAGTACTTC; cdr3_aa: CASSINNYEQYF; clone_size: -; cdr3_length: 12; j_call: TRBJ2-7; d_call: -; v_call: TRBV28
cdr3_nt: TGTGCCAGCAGTTACTCGCTAGGTTACGACACTGAAGCTTTCTTT; cdr3_aa: CASSYSLGYDTEAFF; clone_size: -; cdr3_length: 15; j_call: TRBJ1-1; d_call: -; v_call: TRBV6-5
cdr3_nt: TGTGCCAGCAGCTTAGGCGGAGACTCCTACGAGCAGTACTTC; cdr3_aa: CASSLGGDSYEQYF; clone_size: few; cdr3_length: 14; j_call: TRBJ2-7; d_call: -; v_call: TRBV7-9
cdr3_nt: TGCGCCAGCAGCTTAGACCTCTTGGAGACCCAGTACTTC; cdr3_aa: CASSLDLLETQYF; clone_size: few; cdr3_length: 13; j_call: TRBJ2-5; d_call: -; v_call: TRBV5-1
cdr3_nt: TGCAGCGTTGATAGAGGGATTGGAGAAAAACTGTTTTTT; cdr3_aa: CSVDRGIGEKLFF; clone_size: few; cdr3_length: 13; j_call: TRBJ1-4; d_call: -; v_call: TRBV29-1
cdr3_nt: TGTGCCTGGAGTTTAAAAGGGCCGGCCGCGGATGAGCAGTTCTTC; cdr3_aa: CAWSLKGPAADEQFF; clone_size: -; cdr3_length: 15; j_call: TRBJ2-1; d_call: -; v_call: TRBV30
cdr3_nt: TGTGCCAGCAGCCCAGAGGATCAAGGGGGTAACTATGGCTACACCTTC; cdr3_aa: CASSPEDQGGNYGYTF; clone_size: -; cdr3_length: 16; j_call: TRBJ1-2; d_call: -; v_call: TRBV9
cdr3_nt: TGTGCCAGCAGCCAAGCCTCGGGAGGCTACACCTTC; cdr3_aa: CASSQASGGYTF; clone_size: few; cdr3_length: 12; j_call: TRBJ1-2; d_call: -; v_call: TRBV9
cdr3_nt: TGTGCCAGTACGGACGCGAACACCGGGGAGCTGTTTTTT; cdr3_aa: CASTDANTGELFF; clone_size: -; cdr3_length: 13; j_call: TRBJ2-2; d_call: -; v_call: TRBV25-1
cdr3_nt: TGTGCCAGCAGCTTAGTCGGCAGGCAGCCCCAGCATTTT; cdr3_aa: CASSLVGRQPQHF; clone_size: -; cdr3_length: 13; j_call: TRBJ1-5; d_call: -; v_call: TRBV7-2
cdr3_nt: TGTGCCAGCAGCACCCTAGCGGGGGGACCCTACAATGAGCAGTTCTTC; cdr3_aa: CASSTLAGGPYNEQFF; clone_size: -; cdr3_length: 16; j_call: TRBJ2-1; d_call: TRBD2; v_call: TRBV7-2
cdr3_nt: TGCAGCGTTGAATCCGGGAGGAGGGAGACCCAGTACTTC; cdr3_aa: CSVESGRRETQYF; clone_size: few; cdr3_length: 13; j_call: TRBJ2-5; d_call: TRBD2; v_call: TRBV29-1
cdr3_nt: TGTGCCAGCAAGGGACAGAATGGGACCCAGTACTTC; cdr3_aa: CASKGQNGTQYF; clone_size: -; cdr3_length: 12; j_call: TRBJ2-5; d_call: TRBD1; v_call: TRBV18
cdr3_nt: TGTGCCAGCTCACCGGGGACAGCGAACCGCGTGAAGGCTTTCTTT; cdr3_aa: CASSPGTANRVKAFF; clone_size: few; cdr3_length: 15; j_call: TRBJ1-1; d_call: TRBD1; v_call: TRBV18
cdr3_nt: TGCGCCAGCAGCCTCGGACAGGGGGCTGAAGCTTTCTTT; cdr3_aa: CASSLGQGAEAFF; clone_size: few; cdr3_length: 13; j_call: TRBJ1-1; d_call: TRBD1; v_call: TRBV5-1
cdr3_nt: TGTGCCAGCGTTTCTAGCGGGAGCTTCGCAGATACGCAGTATTTT; cdr3_aa: CASVSSGSFADTQYF; clone_size: -; cdr3_length: 15; j_call: TRBJ2-3; d_call: TRBD2; v_call: TRBV2
cdr3_nt: TGTGCCAGCAGCGTAGTTGAGCGGGAGGGCCCCACGCAGTATTTT; cdr3_aa: CASSVVEREGPTQYF; clone_size: -; cdr3_length: 15; j_call: TRBJ2-3; d_call: TRBD2; v_call: TRBV9
cdr3_nt: TGTGCCAGCAGCTTCCTAATTGGGACAGGGTTTTATGAGCAGTTCTTC; cdr3_aa: CASSFLIGTGFYEQFF; clone_size: few; cdr3_length: 16; j_call: TRBJ2-1; d_call: TRBD1; v_call: TRBV7-9
cdr3_nt: TGCGCCAGCAGCTTTGAGGGACACACTGAAGCTTTCTTT; cdr3_aa: CASSFEGHTEAFF; clone_size: few; cdr3_length: 13; j_call: TRBJ1-1; d_call: -; v_call: TRBV5-1
cdr3_nt: TGTGCCAGCAGCTTGGGTACGGGGAAGTTCGAGCAGTACTTC; cdr3_aa: CASSLGTGKFEQYF; clone_size: few; cdr3_length: 14; j_call: TRBJ2-7; d_call: -; v_call: TRBV5-4
cdr3_nt: TGTGCCAGCAGTCCGGACTTAGAAACTGAAGCTTTCTTT; cdr3_aa: CASSPDLETEAFF; clone_size: few; cdr3_length: 13; j_call: TRBJ1-1; d_call: -; v_call: TRBV2
cdr3_nt: TGTGCCAGCAGCTTAGACGACGGGGGATCCAATCAGCCCCAGCATTTT; cdr3_aa: CASSLDDGGSNQPQHF; clone_size: -; cdr3_length: 16; j_call: TRBJ1-5; d_call: -; v_call: TRBV7-2
cdr3_nt: TGTGCCAGCAGCGTACTAGGGGATCAGCCCCAGCATTTT; cdr3_aa: CASSVLGDQPQHF; clone_size: -; cdr3_length: 13; j_call: TRBJ1-5; d_call: -; v_call: TRBV9
cdr3_nt: TGTGCCAGCAGTGAACACGGGCCCAGGGGGATCCGAGATCAGCCCCAGCATTTT; cdr3_aa: CASSEHGPRGIRDQPQHF; clone_size: few; cdr3_length: 18; j_call: TRBJ1-5; d_call: TRBD1; v_call: TRBV6-1
cdr3_nt: TGTGCCAGCAGTGAACGGCACTCTGGGGCCAACGTCCTGACTTTC; cdr3_aa: CASSERHSGANVLTF; clone_size: few; cdr3_length: 15; j_call: TRBJ2-6; d_call: -; v_call: TRBV25-1
cdr3_nt: TGTGCCAGCAGCCAAGTTGTATTAGCGGGGGGCATGGATACGCAGTATTTT; cdr3_aa: CASSQVVLAGGMDTQYF; clone_size: -; cdr3_length: 17; j_call: TRBJ2-3; d_call: TRBD2; v_call: TRBV4-2
cdr3_nt: TGTGCCACCAGAAACCCCCGACAGCAGAGCTACGAGCAGTACTTC; cdr3_aa: CATRNPRQQSYEQYF; clone_size: few; cdr3_length: 15; j_call: TRBJ2-7; d_call: -; v_call: TRBV15
cdr3_nt: TGTGCCAGCAGTTACTCGTCCGGGGAGGCCTATGGCTACACCTTC; cdr3_aa: CASSYSSGEAYGYTF; clone_size: few; cdr3_length: 15; j_call: TRBJ1-2; d_call: -; v_call: TRBV6-5
cdr3_nt: TGTGCCAGCTCACCCGGGACAGTCGGTAGCAATCAGCCCCAGCATTTT; cdr3_aa: CASSPGTVGSNQPQHF; clone_size: -; cdr3_length: 16; j_call: TRBJ1-5; d_call: TRBD1; v_call: TRBV18
cdr3_nt: TGTGCCAGCACCCTGAGACAGGGGAGTACAGATACGCAGTATTTT; cdr3_aa: CASTLRQGSTDTQYF; clone_size: few; cdr3_length: 15; j_call: TRBJ2-3; d_call: TRBD1; v_call: TRBV11-1
cdr3_nt: TGTGCCAGCAGCCCGCGACAGGGATGGGATGAAAAACTGTTTTTT; cdr3_aa: CASSPRQGWDEKLFF; clone_size: -; cdr3_length: 15; j_call: TRBJ1-4; d_call: TRBD1; v_call: TRBV9
cdr3_nt: TGTGCCAGCAGACGCGACTCCCGGTCCATGGAGACCCAGTACTTC; cdr3_aa: CASRRDSRSMETQYF; clone_size: -; cdr3_length: 15; j_call: TRBJ2-5; d_call: -; v_call: TRBV2
cdr3_nt: TGCGCCAGCAGCGCACAGGGAAACAATAACATTCAGTACTTC; cdr3_aa: CASSAQGNNNIQYF; clone_size: few; cdr3_length: 14; j_call: TRBJ2-4; d_call: -; v_call: TRBV5-1
cdr3_nt: TGTGCCAGTAGTATAAGCGGGAGGGCCGGCGATGAGCAGTTCTTC; cdr3_aa: CASSISGRAGDEQFF; clone_size: few; cdr3_length: 15; j_call: TRBJ2-1; d_call: TRBD2; v_call: TRBV19
cdr3_nt: TGCGCCAGCAGCCAAATAGCGGGGGGGGCCGCAGATACGCAGTATTTT; cdr3_aa: CASSQIAGGAADTQYF; clone_size: -; cdr3_length: 16; j_call: TRBJ2-3; d_call: TRBD2; v_call: TRBV4-3
cdr3_nt: TGTGCCAGCAGTGAATATTTTGCGGGTGAGCAGTTCTTC; cdr3_aa: CASSEYFAGEQFF; clone_size: -; cdr3_length: 13; j_call: TRBJ2-1; d_call: -; v_call: TRBV25-1
cdr3_nt: TGTGCCAGCAGCCGTACAGTGACAAGCAATCAGCCCCAGCATTTT; cdr3_aa: CASSRTVTSNQPQHF; clone_size: -; cdr3_length: 15; j_call: TRBJ1-5; d_call: -; v_call: TRBV6-5
cdr3_nt: TGTGCCAGTAGTATCCATGGGAAAGATAGCAATCAGCCCCAGCATTTT; cdr3_aa: CASSIHGKDSNQPQHF; clone_size: few; cdr3_length: 16; j_call: TRBJ1-5; d_call: -; v_call: TRBV19